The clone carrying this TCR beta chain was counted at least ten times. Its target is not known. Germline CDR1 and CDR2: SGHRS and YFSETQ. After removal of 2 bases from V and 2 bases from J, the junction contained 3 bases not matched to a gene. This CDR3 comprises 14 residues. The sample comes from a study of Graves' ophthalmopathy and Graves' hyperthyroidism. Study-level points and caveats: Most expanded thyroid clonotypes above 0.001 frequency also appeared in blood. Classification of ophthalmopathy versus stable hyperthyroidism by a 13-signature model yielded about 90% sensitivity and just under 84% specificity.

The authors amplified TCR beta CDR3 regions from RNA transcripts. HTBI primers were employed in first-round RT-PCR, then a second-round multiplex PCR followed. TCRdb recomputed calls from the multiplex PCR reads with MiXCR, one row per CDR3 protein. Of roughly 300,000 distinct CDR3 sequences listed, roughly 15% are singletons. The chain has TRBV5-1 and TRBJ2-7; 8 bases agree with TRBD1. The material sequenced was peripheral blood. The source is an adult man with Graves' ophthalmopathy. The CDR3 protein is CASSFGDRTYEQYF. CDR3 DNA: TGCGCCAGCAGCTTCGGGGACAGGACCTACGAGCAGTACTTC.